Listed here are 27 T cell receptor beta chains from one sample, sequenced in a study of blood T cell repertoires in COVID-19. Using immunoSEQ multiplex PCR, the repertoire was profiled, and TCRdb retains in-frame clones only, with some absent. The table has hundreds of thousands of clones, about 80% seen once. Source material: peripheral blood. The source of these receptors is a woman aged 40-49 years with active or convalescent COVID-19.

The V gene is TRBV5-6, the J gene TRBJ2-5; TRBD2 is a possible D gene (6 bases). CDR3 length equals 15 residues. CDR1 is SGHDT and CDR2 is YYEEEE in the germline V gene. V lost 0 bases and J lost 4, with 13 bases in between. The CDR3 coding sequence is TGTGCCAGCAGCTTGGCCTTCCAGGGAGGAGAGACCCAGTACTTC. Protein sequence: CASSLAFQGGETQYF.

The chain employs TRBV19 and TRBJ2-7; D may be TRBD2 (6 bases). Per the germline V gene, CDR1 is LNHDA and CDR2 is SQIVND (reference sequence). CDR3 length: 13 residues. The V end lost 4 bases, the J end lost 6 bases, and 13 bases lay between the germline ends. CDR3: CASSTSLEGEQYF. CDR3 nucleotides: TGTGCCAGTAGTACTTCTTTGGAGGGCGAGCAGTACTTC.

The V call is TRBV30, the J call TRBJ1-1; possibly TRBD1 for D (6 bases). V lost 3 bases, J lost 2 bases, and 16 bases lay in between. Germline CDR1 reads GTSNPN; CDR2 reads SVGIG (reference sequence). The CDR3 contains 15 residues. The CDR3 here is CAWRTGTHPNTEAFF. CDR3 DNA sequence: TGTGCCTGGAGAACGGGGACACACCCTAACACTGAAGCTTTCTTT.

The rearrangement joins TRBV21-1 to TRBJ2-5; the D call in the table, TRBD2, was not verified against the DNA. TRBV21-1 is described as a pseudogene. The CDR3 length is 14 residues. CDR3 nucleotide sequence: TGTGCCAGCGCGACTCGAACGGGGGGAGAGACCCAGTACTTC. The encoded protein is CASATRTGGETQYF.

The CDR3 protein is CASSLGLGPGNTEAFF. Here the CDR3 DNA reads TGTGCCAGCAGCTTGGGGTTGGGCCCCGGGAACACTGAAGCTTTCTTT. The J gene is TRBJ1-1, the V gene TRBV5-5; the D is unclear. The CDR3 extends over 16 amino acids. Germline V gene lookup returns CDR1 SGHKS and CDR2 YYEKEE (reference sequence). The V end lost 0 bases, the J end lost 1 base, and 13 bases lay between the germline ends.

The V call is TRBV11-2, the J call TRBJ1-3; no firm D call. The germline CDR1 and CDR2 sequences are SGHAT and FQNNGV. The CDR3 extends over 17 amino acids. The ends were cut back, 1 base at V and 2 bases at J, with 15 bases in the middle. CDR3 region: CASSLAGGVPAGNTIYF. The CDR3 DNA reads as TGTGCCAGCAGCTTAGCGGGCGGGGTTCCTGCTGGAAACACCATATATTTT.

The chain is built from TRBV19 and TRBJ2-1, with D perhaps TRBD2 (5 bases). The V end was cut by 7 bases, the J end by 1 base, with 17 bases between. CDR1 is LNHDA, CDR2 SQIVND, per germline (reference sequence). This CDR3 spans 16 amino acids. The CDR3: CASTGSADPSYNEQFF. CDR3 DNA: TGTGCCAGTACGGGGTCTGCCGACCCTTCCTACAATGAGCAGTTCTTC.

This clone has a handful of counts. This chain connects TRBV7-8 to TRBJ2-3, with TRBD2 matching 13 bases. V trimming: 4 bases; J trimming: 5 bases; junction bases outside the gene matches: 9. The CDR3 consists of 17 residues. Germline CDR1 and CDR2: SGHVS and FQNEAQ. The CDR3 loop reads CASSWRLAGGEEDTQYF. CDR3 DNA sequence: TGTGCCAGCAGCTGGCGACTAGCGGGAGGTGAGGAAGATACGCAGTATTTT.

This chain connects TRBV7-2 to TRBJ2-3; D is perhaps TRBD2 (6 bases). The CDR3 runs to 12 residues. The germline V gene encodes CDR1 SGHTA and CDR2 FQGNSA. The CDR3 bases are TGTGCTAGCGGTAAGGCGGCAGATACGCAGTATTTT. The encoded protein is CASGKAADTQYF.

A single count supports this clone. Different DNA sequences within this sample yield the same CDR3. The CDR3 nucleotides are TGTGCCAGCAGCCTAGGTGCAGGGTCTTATGGCTACACCTTC. Translating gives CASSLGAGSYGYTF. The chain links TRBV28 to TRBJ1-2, with a possible D match to TRBD1 (5 bases). The CDR3 consists of 14 residues. The V end lost 6 bases, the J end lost 5 bases, and 16 bases lay between the germline ends. From germline, CDR1 is MDHEN and CDR2 SYDVKM.

This clone showed up just a few times. V usage is TRBV25-1 and J usage is TRBJ2-1, with 11 bases that match TRBD2. Germline CDR1 reads MGHDK; CDR2 reads SYGVNS. This CDR3 is 18 amino acids long. Trimming cost V 4 bases and J 2 bases; bases outside gene matches: 10. For the CDR3, the DNA is TGTGCCAGCAGTGGCCAAAGGACTAGCGGGTTAGCCTACAATGAGCAGTTCTTC. Amino acid sequence: CASSGQRTSGLAYNEQFF.

The V and J genes are TRBV7-3 and TRBJ1-1; a weak D match, TRBD1 (5 bases). V lost 2 bases and J lost 5, with 12 bases in between. The CDR3 is 14 residues long. CDR1 and CDR2 from the germline V gene are SGHTA and FQGTGA. CDR3 loop: CASSLFGGGTEAFF. Here the CDR3 DNA reads TGTGCCAGCAGCTTATTCGGGGGAGGGACTGAAGCTTTCTTT.

This CDR3 reads CASSQDEGRGNTEAFF. DNA for the CDR3: TGTGCCAGCAGCCAAGATGAGGGCAGGGGAAACACTGAAGCTTTCTTT. This chain links TRBV4-2 with TRBJ1-1; TRBD1 might be the D (6 bases). The CDR3 sequence is 16 residues long. V dropped 0 bases and J dropped 2 bases, with 13 bases sitting between them. In germline, CDR1 is LGHNA, CDR2 YNFKEQ.

The V and J genes are TRBV25-1 and TRBJ1-6; D gene uncertain. The CDR3 spans 16 residues. CDR1 is MGHDK and CDR2 is SYGVNS in the germline V gene. Trimming left V 1 base short and J 0 bases short, with 7 bases between. CDR3 sequence (DNA): TGTGCCAGCAGTGAATCGGGGAGCTCCTATAATTCACCCCTCCACTTT. This translates into CASSESGSSYNSPLHF.

J is TRBJ2-2 and V is TRBV5-6; 10 bases map to TRBD1. Germline-derived CDR1 and CDR2 are SGHDT and YYEEEE. The CDR3 is 16 amino acids. J lost 2 bases, V lost 4 bases, and 5 bases had no gene match. In DNA, the CDR3 is TGTGCCAGCAGCACAGCGACAGGGGGCAACACCGGGGAGCTGTTTTTT. Its protein is CASSTATGGNTGELFF.

This clone was counted a single time. The DNA of the CDR3 is TGCGCCAGCAGCTTGACGACTAGCGGTTCCTACGAGCAGTACTTC. It yields the protein CASSLTTSGSYEQYF. The genes are TRBV5-1 and TRBJ2-7; TRBD2 matches at 9 bases. Germline V gene sequence: CDR1 SGHRS, CDR2 YFSETQ. This CDR3 region has 15 residues. V lost 1 base to trimming and J lost 1 base; unmatched junction nucleotides: 3.

J is TRBJ2-7 and V is TRBV21-1; no DNA check was done on the table's D call, TRBD2. TRBV21-1 is deemed a pseudogene. The CDR3 loop spans 17 amino acids. The chain's CDR3 is CASSKAELAGALREQYF. The CDR3 DNA is TGTGCCAGCAGCAAAGCGGAGTTAGCGGGAGCACTTCGCGAGCAGTACTTC.

The chain has TRBV25-1 and TRBJ1-2; TRBD1 matches at 10 bases. Germline V gene lookup returns CDR1 MGHDK and CDR2 SYGVNS. This CDR3 has 15 amino acids. V was pared by 1 base and J by 7 bases, with 6 bases of the junction left unmatched. The CDR3 is CASSEFGTGAVGYTF. The CDR3 region has the DNA TGTGCCAGCAGTGAATTTGGGACAGGGGCGGTTGGCTACACCTTC.

The chain carries TRBV2 and TRBJ1-4, with TRBD1 matching 7 bases. CDR1 is SNHLY and CDR2 is FYNNEI in the germline V gene. The CDR3 consists of 15 residues. The V segment lost 5 bases and the J segment 7 bases; nucleotides outside the gene matches: 10. The CDR3 coding sequence is TGTGCCAGCAGTACAGGGGCCCTGGGTGGTGAAAAACTGTTTTTT. Translated: CASSTGALGGEKLFF.

CDR3 amino acids: CSTWTSREDGYTF. The CDR3 DNA is TGCAGCACTTGGACAAGTCGTGAGGATGGCTACACCTTC. The chain joins TRBV29-1 to TRBJ1-2; D is possibly TRBD1 (5 bases). The CDR3 runs 13 residues. Germline V CDR1 and CDR2: SQVTM, ANQGSEA. V gave up 8 bases and J gave up 6 bases, with 19 bases separating them.

J is TRBJ1-2 and V is TRBV27, with unresolved D. This CDR3 contains 13 residues. The V end was cut by 5 bases, the J end by 8 bases, with 15 bases between. The germline V gene encodes CDR1 MNHEY and CDR2 SMNVEV (reference sequence). The CDR3 sequence is CASSAPGEWGYTF. The CDR3 DNA reads as TGTGCCAGCAGTGCCCCTGGGGAGTGGGGCTACACCTTC.

This clone was detected many times. The chain combines TRBV5-1 with TRBJ2-5, with 9 bases that match TRBD1. Germline CDR1 reads SGHRS; CDR2 reads YFSETQ. CDR3 size: 15 residues. With 9 bases clipped from V and 2 bases from J, the junction kept 11 bases outside the gene matches. In DNA, the CDR3 is TGCGCCACTCGGGACGGGACAGGGACTCAAGAGACCCAGTACTTC. Its protein is CATRDGTGTQETQYF.

A few counts support this clone. The chain is built from TRBV24-1 and TRBJ2-7, with TRBD2 as a possible D gene (5 bases). The V end lost 1 base, the J end lost 0 bases, and 12 bases lay between the germline ends. CDR3 size: 16 residues. Germline values: CDR1 KGHDR, CDR2 SFDVKD. The CDR3 loop reads CATSDLVDSFSYEQYF. DNA of the CDR3: TGTGCCACCAGTGATTTAGTGGACTCCTTCTCCTACGAGCAGTACTTC.

The chain has TRBV21-1 and TRBJ1-2; the table names TRBD1, a call not compared with the DNA. TRBV21-1 is tagged as a pseudogene. CDR3 length: 14 amino acids. The CDR3 DNA sequence: TGTGCCAGGTCAACGGCGGACAGGACCTTGGGCTACACCTTC. Translating gives CARSTADRTLGYTF.

About this clone: This may stem from a read error, because a much larger clone lies one nucleotide away. Distinct nucleotide sequences in the sample also encode this CDR3. The chain has TRBV7-2 and TRBJ1-4; TRBD1 agrees at 7 bases. Per the germline V gene, CDR1 is SGHTA and CDR2 is FQGNSA. The CDR3 runs to 14 residues. V gave up 1 base and J gave up 4 bases; unmatched junction bases: 0. CDR3 nucleotide sequence: TGTGCCAGCAGCTTAGGACAGGGTAATGAAAAACTGTTTTTT. As protein: CASSLGQGNEKLFF.

The chain carries TRBV30 and TRBJ2-1, with D maybe TRBD1 (5 bases). V was clipped by 7 bases and J by 7 bases, with 17 bases between them. This CDR3 comprises 13 residues. The germline V gene encodes CDR1 GTSNPN and CDR2 SVGIG (reference sequence). CDR3: CAYLGRAANEQFF. CDR3 sequence (DNA): TGTGCCTACTTAGGCAGGGCAGCGAATGAGCAGTTCTTC. Using reference TRBV30 and TRBJ2-1 for the parts outside the CDR3, the full variable domain is SQTIHQWPATLVQPVGSPLSLECTVEGTSNPNLYWYRQAAGRGLQLLFYSVGIGQISSEVPQNLSASRPQDRQFILSSKKLLLSDSGFYLCAYLGRAANEQFFGPGTRLTVL.

V usage is TRBV24-1 and J usage is TRBJ2-3, with a possible D match to TRBD1 (6 bases). Trimming left V 1 base short and J 3 bases short, with 19 bases between. Germline CDR1 and CDR2: KGHDR and SFDVKD. The CDR3 has 18 amino acids. CDR3 protein: CATSDFLSRGNPTDTQYF. The CDR3 DNA is TGTGCCACCAGTGATTTCCTCAGCAGGGGCAACCCGACAGATACGCAGTATTTT.